What follows is one TCR beta chain and its context. TCRdb's copy holds only in-frame clones and misses some; the assay was immunoSEQ multiplex PCR. Among 280,000 or so clones, approximately 86% were seen once, and the ten largest hold 9.4%. The length of the CDR3 is 14 residues. V shed 0 bases and J shed 4 bases, with 10 bases lying between them. Germline V gene lookup returns CDR1 SGHRS and CDR2 YFSETQ. This record comes from a study of blood T cell repertoires in COVID-19. The sequence came from a man aged 18-30 years with active or convalescent COVID-19. The sample was peripheral blood. V and J are TRBV5-1 and TRBJ1-2, with D perhaps matching TRBD1 (6 bases). CDR3 in DNA: TGCGCCAGCAGCTTGGCGGGGGGCCCCTATGGCTACACCTTC. It encodes CASSLAGGPYGYTF.